The clone carrying this T cell receptor (beta chain) was observed a handful of times. What it binds is not known. The junction does not match germline at one end; this may be a read error. The data derive from a study of T-cell reconstitution after alpha-beta-depleted transplantation in children. Study-wide results and limits: The origin of alpha-beta T cells about two months after transplant was reportedly several hundred expanded graft clones. High day-60 TCRbeta diversity in some patients came from surviving recipient T cells and thymic progenitors. Newly made T cells mostly supplied T-cell counts and diversity one year after transplant.

This CDR3 comprises 20 residues. Germline V lookup: CDR1 SGHVS, CDR2 FQNEAQ. Preparation of the TCRbeta library used unique molecular identifiers. TCRdb reanalysed the PCR reads using MiXCR and keeps one entry per CDR3 protein. Among roughly 340,000 distinct CDR3 sequences, around 15% were seen once, and the ten largest hold around 41%. The chain uses TRBV7-8 and TRBJ2-3, with D maybe TRBD2 (5 bases). The specimen comprised PBMCs, mostly from graft donor cells, sampled 360 days after TCRalphabeta/CD19-depleted stem cell transplant. The clonotype was recovered from a male patient between 2 and 10 years old who had a stem cell transplant for acute lymphoblastic leukemia, so the T cells may come from the graft donor. The CDR3 DNA is TGTGCCAGCAGCCTAGCCCCCCACCCATCCAACGTATCTAGCACAGATACGCAGTATTTT. Protein: CASSLAPHPSNVSSTDTQYF.